This T cell receptor (beta chain) came from a study of OX40 agonist ivuxolimab in advanced cancers. Here immunoSEQ multiplex PCR was the method, and the copy in TCRdb shows in-frame clones only, minus some. The table includes about 20,000 clones, around 80% detected once. From germline, CDR1 is LNHNV and CDR2 YYDKDF (reference sequence). Trimming stripped 0 bases from V and 9 bases from J, with 14 bases between. The CDR3 runs to 15 residues. In its sample, this clone is medium-sized. This TCR came from an adult with an advanced solid tumor such as melanoma, head and neck, liver or kidney cancer. The chain uses TRBV15 and TRBJ2-2; maybe TRBD2 (5 bases). This material consisted of CD4+ or CD8+ T cells sorted from blood, taken in a trial of the OX40 agonist ivuxolimab. The CDR3: CATSRDNPDYRELFF. The CDR3 nucleotides are TGTGCCACCAGCAGAGATAACCCAGACTACCGGGAGCTGTTTTTT.